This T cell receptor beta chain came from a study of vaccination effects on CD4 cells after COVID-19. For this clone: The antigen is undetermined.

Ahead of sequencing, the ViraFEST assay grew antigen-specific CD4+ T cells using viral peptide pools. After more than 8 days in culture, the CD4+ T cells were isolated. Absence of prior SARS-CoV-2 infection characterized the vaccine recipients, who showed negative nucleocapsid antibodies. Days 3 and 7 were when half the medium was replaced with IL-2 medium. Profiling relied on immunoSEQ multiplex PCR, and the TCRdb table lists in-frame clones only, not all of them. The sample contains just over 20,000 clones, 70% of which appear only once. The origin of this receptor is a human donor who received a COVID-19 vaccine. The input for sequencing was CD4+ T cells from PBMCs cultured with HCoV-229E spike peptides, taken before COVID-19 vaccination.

CDR3 coding DNA: TGTGCCAGCAGTGAAGCGCCGGGACAAAACACCGGGGAGCTGTTTTTT. Protein: CASSEAPGQNTGELFF. The rearrangement joins TRBV6-1 to TRBJ2-2; D perhaps matches TRBD1 (6 bases). V dropped 0 bases and J dropped 2 bases, with 10 bases sitting between them. The germline gives CDR1 MNHNS, CDR2 SASEGT. This CDR3 has 16 amino acids.